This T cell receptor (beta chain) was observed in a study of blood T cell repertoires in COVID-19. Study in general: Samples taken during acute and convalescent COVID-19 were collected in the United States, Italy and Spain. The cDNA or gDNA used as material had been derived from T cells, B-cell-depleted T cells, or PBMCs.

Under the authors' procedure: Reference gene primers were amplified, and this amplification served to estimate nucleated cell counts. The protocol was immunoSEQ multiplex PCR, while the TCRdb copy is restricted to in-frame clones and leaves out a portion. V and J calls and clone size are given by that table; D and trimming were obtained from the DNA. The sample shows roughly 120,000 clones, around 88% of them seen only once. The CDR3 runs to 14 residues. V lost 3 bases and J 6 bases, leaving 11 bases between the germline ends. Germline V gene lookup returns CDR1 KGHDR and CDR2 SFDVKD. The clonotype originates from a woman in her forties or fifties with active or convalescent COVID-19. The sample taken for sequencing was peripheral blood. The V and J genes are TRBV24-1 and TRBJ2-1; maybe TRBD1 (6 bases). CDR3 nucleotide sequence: TGTGCCACCAGTGATCCCGGGACAATCAATGAGCAGTTCTTC. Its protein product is CATSDPGTINEQFF.